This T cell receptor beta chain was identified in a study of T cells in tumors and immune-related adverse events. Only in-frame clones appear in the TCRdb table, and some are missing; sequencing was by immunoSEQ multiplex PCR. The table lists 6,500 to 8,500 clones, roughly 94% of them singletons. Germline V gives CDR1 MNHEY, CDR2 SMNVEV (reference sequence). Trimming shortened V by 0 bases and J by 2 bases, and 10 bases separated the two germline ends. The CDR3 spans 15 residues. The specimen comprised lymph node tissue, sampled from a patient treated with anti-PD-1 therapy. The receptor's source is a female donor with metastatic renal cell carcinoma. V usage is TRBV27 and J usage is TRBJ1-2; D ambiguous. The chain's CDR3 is CASSLSGNTNYGYTF. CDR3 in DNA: TGTGCCAGCAGTTTATCTGGGAACACGAACTATGGCTACACCTTC.